Following are 3 T cell receptor beta chains from one sample sequenced in a study of PD-L1 blockade in urothelial cancer. Sequencing was performed with immunoSEQ multiplex PCR; in TCRdb, only in-frame clones are kept and a portion is missing. Of some 1,600 clones detected, more than 25% appear once; the ten largest clones hold about 10%. Sample: tumor tissue, taken before atezolizumab (anti-PD-L1) treatment. These receptors all stem from an older woman with urothelial cancer.

CDR3 protein: CASSYSRGGELFF. DNA of the CDR3: TGTGCCAGCAGTTACTCGAGGGGCGGAGAGCTGTTTTTT. The J gene is TRBJ2-2, the V gene TRBV6-8; either TRBD1 or TRBD2 may supply D (5 bases each). The germline V and J ends were trimmed by 0 bases and 11 bases, with 10 bases remaining between them. The CDR3 runs to 13 residues. Germline-derived CDR1 and CDR2 are MNHGY and SAAAGT.

This clone occurred once. This rearrangement joins TRBV19 to TRBJ1-2; D gene unclear. Germline CDR1 reads LNHDA; CDR2 reads SQIVND (reference sequence). This CDR3 region has 13 residues. V lost 4 bases and J lost 4, with 10 bases in between. The CDR3 reads CASSREGFYGYTF. CDR3 DNA: TGTGCCAGTAGTAGAGAGGGATTCTATGGCTACACCTTC.

This clone occurred a few times. The J gene is TRBJ1-1, the V gene TRBV6-8; TRBD1 matches at 8 bases. The CDR3 runs to 14 residues. Germline V gene sequence: CDR1 MNHGY, CDR2 SAAAGT. With V trimmed by 4 bases and J by 5 bases, 6 bases remained unmatched. The CDR3 DNA is TGTGCCAGCAGTTTCAGGGGGCGCGGGACTGAAGCTTTCTTT. Amino acids: CASSFRGRGTEAFF.